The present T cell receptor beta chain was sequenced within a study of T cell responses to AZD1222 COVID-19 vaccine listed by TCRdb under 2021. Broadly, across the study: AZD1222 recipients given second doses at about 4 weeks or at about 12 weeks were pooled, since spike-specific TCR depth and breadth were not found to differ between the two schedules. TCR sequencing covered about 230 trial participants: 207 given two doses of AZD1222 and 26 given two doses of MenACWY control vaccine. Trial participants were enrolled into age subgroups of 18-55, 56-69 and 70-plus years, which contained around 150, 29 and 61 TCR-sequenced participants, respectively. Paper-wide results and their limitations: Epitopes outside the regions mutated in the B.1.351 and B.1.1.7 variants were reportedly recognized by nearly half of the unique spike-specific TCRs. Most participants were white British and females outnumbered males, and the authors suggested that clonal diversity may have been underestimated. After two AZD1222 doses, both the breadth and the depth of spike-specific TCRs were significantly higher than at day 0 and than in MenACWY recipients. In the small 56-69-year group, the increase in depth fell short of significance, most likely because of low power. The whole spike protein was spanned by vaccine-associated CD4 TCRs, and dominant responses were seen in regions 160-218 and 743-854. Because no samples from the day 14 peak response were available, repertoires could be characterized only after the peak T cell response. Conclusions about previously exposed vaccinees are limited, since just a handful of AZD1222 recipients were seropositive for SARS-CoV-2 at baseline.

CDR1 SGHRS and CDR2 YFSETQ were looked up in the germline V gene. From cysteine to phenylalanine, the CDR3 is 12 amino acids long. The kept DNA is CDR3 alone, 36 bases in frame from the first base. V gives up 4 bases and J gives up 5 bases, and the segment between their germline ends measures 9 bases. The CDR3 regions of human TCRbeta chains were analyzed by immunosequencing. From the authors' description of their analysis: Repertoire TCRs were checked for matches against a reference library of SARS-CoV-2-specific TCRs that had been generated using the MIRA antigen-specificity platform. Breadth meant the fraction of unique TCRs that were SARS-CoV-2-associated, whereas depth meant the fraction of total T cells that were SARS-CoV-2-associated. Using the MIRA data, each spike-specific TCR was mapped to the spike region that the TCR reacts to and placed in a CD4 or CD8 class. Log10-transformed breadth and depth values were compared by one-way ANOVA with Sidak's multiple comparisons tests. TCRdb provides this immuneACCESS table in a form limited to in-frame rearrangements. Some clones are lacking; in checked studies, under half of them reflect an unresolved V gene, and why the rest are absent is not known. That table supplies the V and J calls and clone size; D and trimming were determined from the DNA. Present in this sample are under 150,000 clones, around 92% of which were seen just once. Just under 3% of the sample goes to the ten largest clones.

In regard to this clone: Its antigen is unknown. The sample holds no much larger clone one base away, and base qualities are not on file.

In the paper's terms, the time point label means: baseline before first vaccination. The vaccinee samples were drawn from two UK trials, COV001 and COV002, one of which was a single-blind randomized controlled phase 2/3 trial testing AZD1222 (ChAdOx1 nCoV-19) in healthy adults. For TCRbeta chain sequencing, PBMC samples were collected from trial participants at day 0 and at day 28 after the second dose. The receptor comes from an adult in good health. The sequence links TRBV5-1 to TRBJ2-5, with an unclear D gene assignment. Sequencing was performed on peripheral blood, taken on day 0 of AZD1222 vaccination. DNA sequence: TGCGCCAGCAGCCCGGAGTGGGAGACCCAGTACTTC. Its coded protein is CASSPEWETQYF.